This TCR beta chain was sequenced in a study of OX40 agonist ivuxolimab in advanced cancers. Study-wide context: Patients treated during dose escalation were battling hepatocellular carcinoma, melanoma, renal cell or head and neck cancer.

Germline values: CDR1 LNHDA, CDR2 SQIVND (reference sequence). The CDR3 is made up of 14 amino acids. V was clipped by 3 bases and J by 6 bases, with 14 bases between them. Overall study findings and caveats: Some nonresponders also had low normalized T-cell clonal expansion.

To note about this clone: The antigen remains undetermined.

The repertoire was sequenced with immunoSEQ multiplex PCR; TCRdb's copy has only in-frame clones and lacks some. The sample has roughly 66,000 clones; about 80% are singletons. The sequencing here drew on CD4+ or CD8+ T cells sorted from blood, taken in a trial of the OX40 agonist ivuxolimab. V usage is TRBV19 and J usage is TRBJ1-1; D is ambiguous. This clonotype originated in an adult with an advanced solid tumor such as melanoma, head and neck, liver or kidney cancer. The CDR3: CASSISMSIAEAFF. In DNA, the CDR3 is TGTGCCAGTAGTATTAGTATGAGTATCGCTGAAGCTTTCTTT.